This entry lists 26 T cell receptor beta chains sequenced from one sample in a study of shared clonotypes between healthy human individuals. Only CD45RO-negative cells positively selected for CCR7 counted as naive CD8 cells, so terminally differentiated effector memory CD45RA+ cells were excluded. Profiled with immunoSEQ multiplex PCR; TCRdb holds only in-frame clones, not every one. The data contain about 2 million clones, approximately 94% of them singletons. Source material: naive CD8+ T cells sorted from blood. These receptors were taken from a man between 18 and 29 years old in good health.

This clone was observed a single time. The chain is built from TRBV14 and TRBJ1-2; D remains unclear. Trimming took 1 base from V and 2 from J, leaving 8 bases between them. The CDR3 runs 14 residues. Germline V gene sequence: CDR1 SGHDN, CDR2 FVKESK. This CDR3 is CASSQVQANYGYTF. In DNA, the CDR3 is TGTGCCAGCAGCCAAGTGCAGGCAAACTATGGCTACACCTTC.

The chain has TRBV30 and TRBJ2-3; D gene unclear. The length of the CDR3 is 12 residues. Germline V lookup: CDR1 GTSNPN, CDR2 SVGIG (reference sequence). Trimming took 4 bases from V and 5 from J, leaving 10 bases between them. The CDR3 sequence: CAWTSGVDTQYF. Here the CDR3 DNA reads TGTGCCTGGACAAGTGGGGTAGATACGCAGTATTTT. Combining the CDR3 with reference TRBV30 and TRBJ2-3 gives the whole variable domain SQTIHQWPATLVQPVGSPLSLECTVEGTSNPNLYWYRQAAGRGLQLLFYSVGIGQISSEVPQNLSASRPQDRQFILSSKKLLLSDSGFYLCAWTSGVDTQYFGPGTRLTVL.

This rearrangement joins TRBV2 to TRBJ2-1; 9 bases map to TRBD1. J lost 6 bases, V lost 4 bases, and 4 bases had no gene match. Germline lookup yields CDR1 SNHLY and CDR2 FYNNEI. This CDR3 comprises 14 residues. This chain's CDR3 is CASSGGQGLNEQFF. The CDR3 coding sequence is TGTGCCAGCAGTGGGGGACAGGGCCTCAATGAGCAGTTCTTC.

The V and J genes are TRBV7-9 and TRBJ2-7; 12 nucleotides agree with TRBD2. V shed 6 bases, J shed 6 bases, and the junction held 9 bases outside the gene matches. From germline, CDR1 is SEHNR and CDR2 FQNEAQ (reference sequence). This CDR3 contains 15 residues. The CDR3 is CASRPRLAGETEQYF. In DNA form, the CDR3 reads TGTGCCAGCAGACCTAGACTAGCGGGGGAGACCGAGCAGTACTTC.

J is TRBJ2-1 and V is TRBV7-6; no definite D call. The CDR3 is 15 amino acids. Germline V gives CDR1 SGHVS, CDR2 FNYEAQ. Trimming took 2 bases from V and 3 from J, leaving 11 bases between them. This CDR3 reads CASSLPLGGYNEQFF. CDR3 sequence (DNA): TGTGCCAGCAGCTTACCCCTGGGCGGCTACAATGAGCAGTTCTTC.

The rearrangement links TRBV2 to TRBJ2-7, with 8 bases identical to TRBD1. V was pared by 3 bases and J by 0 bases, with 25 bases of the junction left unmatched. The CDR3 contains 22 residues. The germline CDR1 and CDR2 sequences are SNHLY and FYNNEI. The CDR3: CASSEGSDAGGVGLPSSYEQYF. The CDR3 nucleotides are TGTGCCAGCAGTGAGGGGTCAGATGCAGGGGGCGTTGGACTTCCCAGCTCCTACGAGCAGTACTTC.

The chain carries TRBV29-1 and TRBJ2-1, with TRBD2 matching over 12 bases. The CDR3 totals 18 residues. Germline V CDR1 and CDR2: SQVTM, ANQGSEA. V was pared by 0 bases and J by 8 bases, with 14 bases of the junction left unmatched. The CDR3 reads CSVEDPLAGGPLFDEQFF. DNA of the CDR3: TGCAGCGTTGAAGATCCTCTAGCGGGGGGGCCTCTCTTCGATGAGCAGTTCTTC.

Only one count was recorded for this clone. The chain joins TRBV30 to TRBJ2-1; 7 nucleotides align to TRBD2. CDR3 size: 15 residues. Germline loops: CDR1 GTSNPN, CDR2 SVGIG (reference sequence). J lost 6 bases, V lost 1 base, and 9 bases had no gene match. In DNA form, the CDR3 reads TGTGCCTGGAGTGGCGGGAGCTCAAGTAGCAATGAGCAGTTCTTC. Translating gives CAWSGGSSSSNEQFF.

This clone was detected a few times. The J gene is TRBJ2-2, the V gene TRBV10-3; no reliable D call. V was cut by 3 bases and J by 7 bases, with 9 bases left in between. CDR3 length: 13 amino acids. Per the germline V gene, CDR1 is ENHRY and CDR2 is SYGVKD. CDR3: CAISDVSGGELFF. DNA for the CDR3: TGTGCCATCAGTGACGTTTCGGGCGGGGAGCTGTTTTTT.

J is TRBJ2-1 and V is TRBV5-1; tentative D call: TRBD2 (6 bases). Germline CDR1 and CDR2: SGHRS and YFSETQ. The CDR3 is 18 amino acids. V lost 0 bases to trimming and J lost 4 bases, with 20 bases between them. For the CDR3, the DNA is TGCGCCAGCAGCTTGGGGATTGGCGGGACCATGCAATACAATGAGCAGTTCTTC. This sequence encodes CASSLGIGGTMQYNEQFF.

This clone showed up just once. This chain uses TRBV4-1 with TRBJ2-5; 9 nucleotides agree with TRBD2. This CDR3 contains 17 residues. From germline, CDR1 is MGHRA and CDR2 YSYEKL. V shed 2 bases, J shed 5 bases, and the junction held 12 bases outside the gene matches. CDR3 loop: CASSQFDAASGEETQYF. The CDR3 DNA follows: TGCGCCAGCAGCCAATTCGATGCGGCTAGCGGGGAGGAGACCCAGTACTTC.

Comments on this clone: Other DNA sequences in this specimen translate into the identical CDR3. This CDR3 is CASSPSGSYEQYF. DNA for the CDR3: TGTGCCAGCAGCCCGTCCGGGTCCTACGAGCAGTACTTC. The rearrangement links TRBV13 to TRBJ2-7, with D hard to call. Germline lookup yields CDR1 PRHDT and CDR2 FYEKMQ (reference sequence). The CDR3 totals 13 residues. Trimming removed 5 bases at V and 1 base at J, with 9 bases between.

The chain uses TRBV30 and TRBJ2-7; possible D gene TRBD1, 6 bases. Germline CDR1 reads GTSNPN; CDR2 reads SVGIG (reference sequence). V gave up 4 bases and J gave up 6 bases, with 16 bases separating them. The CDR3 totals 13 residues. The CDR3 DNA reads TGTGCCTGGATTTCACCCCGAGGGGGCGAGCAGTACTTC. As protein: CAWISPRGGEQYF.

The chain carries TRBV11-3 and TRBJ2-3, with TRBD1 matching over 8 bases. The CDR3 loop spans 14 amino acids. The J segment lost 5 bases and the V segment lost 4 bases, leaving 5 bases of the junction unmatched. Germline CDR1 and CDR2: SGHNT and YENEEA. This CDR3 reads CASSSTGEVDTQYF. CDR3 DNA sequence: TGTGCCAGCAGCTCGACAGGGGAGGTAGATACGCAGTATTTT.

The J gene is TRBJ2-4, the V gene TRBV27; tentatively, D is TRBD1 (5 bases). Germline V gene lookup returns CDR1 MNHEY and CDR2 SMNVEV (reference sequence). CDR3 length equals 13 residues. The V end lost 5 bases, the J end lost 8 bases, and 13 bases lay between the germline ends. CDR3 region: CASSLQTGDIQYF. In DNA form, the CDR3 reads TGTGCCAGCAGTCTACAAACAGGCGACATTCAGTACTTC.

This clone was counted a single time. The chain uses TRBV4-1 and TRBJ2-7; D remains ambiguous. Trimming left V 3 bases short and J 5 bases short, with 11 bases between. This CDR3 spans 13 amino acids. CDR1 is MGHRA, CDR2 YSYEKL, per germline. The CDR3 spells CASSHPPWDEQYF. DNA for the CDR3: TGCGCCAGCAGCCATCCCCCCTGGGACGAGCAGTACTTC.

The V call is TRBV4-1, the J call TRBJ1-1; tentatively, D is TRBD1 (6 bases). Trimming removed 0 bases at V and 5 bases at J, with 19 bases between. Per germline, CDR1 MGHRA and CDR2 YSYEKL. The CDR3 has 17 residues. CDR3 in amino acids: CASSQDPPVGGRTEAFF. DNA for the CDR3: TGCGCCAGCAGCCAAGATCCTCCAGTAGGGGGACGGACTGAAGCTTTCTTT.

The chain uses TRBV7-9 and TRBJ1-6; 7 positions match TRBD1. Germline values: CDR1 SEHNR, CDR2 FQNEAQ (reference sequence). The CDR3 extends over 16 amino acids. With V trimmed by 4 bases and J by 6 bases, 9 bases remained unmatched. In DNA form, the CDR3 reads TGTGCCAGCAGCTCCGGAGACAGGGTGGGTAATTCACCCCTCCACTTT. Translation gives CASSSGDRVGNSPLHF.

This chain connects TRBV9 to TRBJ2-2; TRBD2 might be the D (5 bases). Germline CDR1 SGDLS, CDR2 YYNGEE. The CDR3 contains 13 residues. V gave up 7 bases and J gave up 1 base, with 8 bases separating them. CDR3 bases: TGTGCCAGCCAAAGCGGGAACACCGGGGAGCTGTTTTTT. It translates to CASQSGNTGELFF.

Turning to this clone: This same CDR3 is encoded by further DNA sequences in the sample. This chain uses TRBV19 with TRBJ2-7, with TRBD2 matching 9 bases. CDR3 length: 13 amino acids. The trim removed 5 bases at V and 6 bases at J, leaving 5 bases unmatched. The germline gives CDR1 LNHDA, CDR2 SQIVND (reference sequence). Here the CDR3 reads CASSPGLASEQYF. The CDR3 DNA reads as TGTGCCAGTAGTCCGGGACTAGCCTCCGAGCAGTACTTC.

The V call is TRBV2, the J call TRBJ1-1, with 7 bases aligning to TRBD1. Germline V lookup: CDR1 SNHLY, CDR2 FYNNEI. The CDR3 has 14 residues. V shed 9 bases and J 1 base; nucleotides not matched to a gene: 8. This CDR3 reads CARDRGQENTEAFF. The CDR3 DNA follows: TGTGCCAGGGATCGAGGACAGGAGAACACTGAAGCTTTCTTT.

The chain carries TRBV7-8 and TRBJ2-2; D is ambiguous. Germline lookup yields CDR1 SGHVS and CDR2 FQNEAQ. Trimming took off 6 bases at V and 2 bases at J, with 7 bases between the two ends. This CDR3 spans 13 amino acids. This CDR3 is CASRQANTGELFF. CDR3 DNA sequence: TGTGCCAGCAGGCAAGCAAACACCGGGGAGCTGTTTTTT. Combining the CDR3 with reference TRBV7-8 and TRBJ2-2 gives the whole variable domain GAGVSQSPRYKVAKRGQDVALRCDPISGHVSLFWYQQALGQGPEFLTYFQNEAQLDKSGLPSDRFFAERPEGSVSTLKIQRTQQEDSAVYLCASRQANTGELFFGEGSRLTVL.

The rearrangement joins TRBV7-9 to TRBJ2-7; TRBD1 aligns across 7 bases. Trimming took 5 bases from V and 0 from J; bases not matched to a gene: 10. The CDR3 has 16 amino acids. Germline V CDR1 and CDR2: SEHNR, FQNEAQ (reference sequence). The CDR3: CASSQPDRDNSYEQYF. The CDR3 DNA sequence: TGTGCCAGCAGCCAACCCGACAGGGATAACTCCTACGAGCAGTACTTC.

The rearrangement joins TRBV7-9 to TRBJ2-7; TRBD1 is a possible D gene (7 bases). V lost 1 base and J lost 5, with 12 bases in between. This CDR3 spans 14 amino acids. Germline values: CDR1 SEHNR, CDR2 FQNEAQ (reference sequence). CDR3 sequence: CASSLVGGQHEQYF. The CDR3 DNA reads as TGTGCCAGCAGCTTAGTCGGGGGACAGCACGAGCAGTACTTC.

This sequence joins TRBV6-1 and TRBJ2-7; no clear D gene. V shed 2 bases and J shed 0 bases, with 8 bases lying between them. Germline loops: CDR1 MNHNS, CDR2 SASEGT. The CDR3 extends over 14 amino acids. The CDR3 here is CASSEFTASYEQYF. The CDR3 DNA is TGTGCCAGCAGTGAATTTACAGCCTCCTACGAGCAGTACTTC.

Note on this clone: This same CDR3 is encoded by further DNA sequences in the sample. The rearrangement uses TRBV28 and TRBJ2-5; TRBD2 might be the D (5 bases). The CDR3 spans 13 residues. V was pared by 6 bases and J by 1 base, with 9 bases between. Germline V gene sequence: CDR1 MDHEN, CDR2 SYDVKM. As DNA, the CDR3 is TGTGCCAGCAGCCTTAGCGTCCAAGAGACCCAGTACTTC. Its protein is CASSLSVQETQYF.